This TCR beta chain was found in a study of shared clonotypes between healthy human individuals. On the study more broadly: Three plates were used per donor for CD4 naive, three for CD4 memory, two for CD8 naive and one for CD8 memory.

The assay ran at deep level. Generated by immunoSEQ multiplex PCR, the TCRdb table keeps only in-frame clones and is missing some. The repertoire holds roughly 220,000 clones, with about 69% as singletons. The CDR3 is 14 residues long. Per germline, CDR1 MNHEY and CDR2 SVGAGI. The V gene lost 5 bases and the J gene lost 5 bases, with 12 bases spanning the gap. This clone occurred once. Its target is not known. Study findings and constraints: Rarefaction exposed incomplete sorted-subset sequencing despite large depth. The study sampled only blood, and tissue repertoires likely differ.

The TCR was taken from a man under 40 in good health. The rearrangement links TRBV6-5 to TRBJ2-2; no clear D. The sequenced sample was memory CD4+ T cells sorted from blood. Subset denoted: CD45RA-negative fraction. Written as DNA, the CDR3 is TGTGCCAGCAGTCCGGTGTGGTCAACCGGGGAGCTGTTTTTT. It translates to CASSPVWSTGELFF.